In this sample, the clone carrying this T cell receptor (beta chain) turned up many times. The antigen is undetermined. TCRdb reanalysed the 5' RACE reads using MiXCR and keeps one entry per CDR3 protein. The sample comprises about 42,000 distinct CDR3 sequences, under 5% of which are singletons, and roughly 4% rests with the top ten. The entry originates in a study of CD8 T cells in ankylosing spondylitis. The trim removed 4 bases at V and 3 bases at J, leaving 6 bases unmatched. CDR1 is SGDLS, CDR2 YYNGEE, per germline. The CDR3 totals 15 residues. Overall study findings and caveats: Characteristic, it appeared, of ankylosing spondylitis blood was a TCR beta motif of several highly homologous variants. Prior work had noted some motif variants in reactive arthritis blood and synovial fluid. From matched ankylosing spondylitis synovial fluid, disease-linked clones were reportedly recovered at significantly enriched levels.

This clonotype was obtained from a female donor with ankylosing spondylitis or in good health (not recorded which). The source material was blood, either unsorted or a sorted T cell fraction (not recorded which). The chain recombines TRBV9 with TRBJ2-5; 10 bases map to TRBD2. The CDR3 spells CASSKAGGREETQYF. CDR3 nucleotide sequence: TGTGCCAGCAGCAAAGCGGGGGGGAGGGAAGAGACCCAGTACTTC. Full variable domain (rest looked up from reference TRBV9 and TRBJ2-5): DSGVTQTPKHLITATGQRVTLRCSPRSGDLSVYWYQQSLDQGLQFLIQYYNGEERAKGNILERFSAQQFPDLHSELNLSSLELGDSALYFCASSKAGGREETQYFGPGTRLLVL.